This T cell receptor (beta chain) was captured in a study of CD8 T cells in Susac syndrome. The CDR3 sequence is 11 residues long. CDR1 is ENHRY, CDR2 SYGVKD, per germline. The V gene lost 1 base and the J gene lost 5 bases, with 3 bases spanning the gap. RNA in amounts of about 0.45 to 1 ug was reverse transcribed with random hexamers. Amplification of TCR beta CDR3 used immunoSEQ multiplex PCR across 54 Vbeta and 13 Jbeta. TCRdb processed the immunoSEQ multiplex PCR reads anew with MiXCR; each CDR3 protein has one entry. Found here are 300,000 to 350,000 distinct CDR3 sequences, about 91% of them singletons; the top ten hold 0.06% to 0.075%. Sequencing of TCR beta was carried out in blood CD8+ and CD4+ T cells. Patients with stable or active relapsing-remitting disease, all of them treatment-naive, made up the multiple sclerosis controls. This clonotype appeared a single time. No antigen is known for it.

Overall study results and limits: That the number of individuals in its TCR sequencing and HLA analysis was relatively small was acknowledged by the study.

The source material was CD4+ T cells from PBMCs. The chain uses TRBV10-3 and TRBJ2-7; no firm D call. This clonotype originated in a human donor with multiple sclerosis. This CDR3 reads CAISELHEQYF. The CDR3, as DNA: TGTGCCATCAGTGAGTTACACGAGCAGTACTTC.